This T cell receptor beta chain was obtained from a study of human T cells and chemical hapten exposure (dated by TCRdb to about 2021). For the wider study: For sensitization, 2% DPC in acetone was applied to a roughly 2 cm by roughly 2 cm area of upper inner arm skin. Weekly therapeutic DPC doses were additionally applied to the scalp of patients throughout the roughly 23-week study period. Patch tests used Finn chambers with 0.01% DPC on the upper back, scored after 6 days by International Contact Dermatitis Research Group standards. The mostly female patient cohort included alopecia areata with under or over 50% scalp involvement, alopecia totalis and alopecia universalis. Libraries were combined into a pool for sequencing, and differences in TCR yield between samples came mainly from small differences in library volumes within the pool. This study followed changes in the peripheral blood TCR repertoire in vivo during primary and secondary sensitization of alopecia patients to the hapten diphenylcyclopropenone (DPC). Blood samples were taken from patients before sensitization (week 0) and then at 2, 6 and about 24 weeks after DPC sensitization. For TCR sequencing, blood came from 25 to 35 alopecia patients at anywhere from one to four time points (pre-sensitization, 2, 6 and 24 weeks). On the study overall, not on this receptor specifically: Repeated subsampling changed both the strength of the expansion versus patch-test correlation and the threshold at which that correlation became significant. No change with DPC sensitization was found in the number of TCRs above 1 in 1000 frequency, and no evidence of global repertoire structure alterations was found. The number of PT1 expanded TCRs positively correlated with patch test score, significant at thresholds 8, 16 and 32 but not 4. All patients had alopecia, a presumed autoimmune disease, so their immune response might differ from that of healthy individuals. Compared with pre-sensitization or healthy control sets, expanded TCRs formed significantly more large CDR3 similarity clusters, which is consistent with antigen-driven responses.

Concerning this clonotype: The target of this receptor is not known. No clone much larger than this one lies a single base away; base qualities are absent.

The intended sense of this specimen's time point label: pre-sensitization, week 0. The sample's treatment or condition label, decoded: therapeutic diphenylcyclopropenone sensitization with weekly scalp DPC. At every patch-test visit, the blood draw took place before the patch test was put on. Eligible patients were aged 18 to 70, diagnosed with alopecia, deemed suitable for DPC therapy, and excluded if pregnant. Total RNA was isolated from unfractionated whole blood collected in Tempus Blood RNA tubes. Deletion took 4 bases off V and 14 bases off J, with a span of 25 bases between the germline ends. In the germline V gene, CDR1 corresponds to SGHRS and CDR2 to YFSETQ. From cysteine to phenylalanine, the CDR3 is 15 amino acids long. Only the CDR3 portion is preserved as DNA: 45 bases, with reading frame beginning at the first base. Preparation of the library involved RACE. Sequencing was carried out with a NextSeq 500. Library preparation attached unique molecular identifiers to individual cDNA molecules for quantitative, reproducible TCR counting. Each blood RNA sample was used to sequence both TCR alpha and TCR beta chains. As for how the authors treated the data: Samples had a median of roughly 87,000 TCRs, with a range from about 23,224 to 700,000. The Decombinator software suite was used to annotate V, J and CDR3 in the TCR reads. To make PS versus PT1 abundance plots, every sample was subsampled to the same number of TCRs (28,000). Expanded TCRs were defined as absent before sensitization and observed at least eight times at the 2-week time point. TCRdb reworked the public reads: Q25 trimming with fastp, MiXCR clone assembly, productive beta chains retained. Every entry covers one CDR3 protein and lists the most common genes and DNA from its rows. The V and J calls and clone size are TCRdb's, not the authors'. The sample includes 300,000 to 400,000 distinct CDR3 sequences, with 4.5% to 5.5% observed a single time. The ten largest account for about 2.5% of the sample.

The sequenced sample was whole blood, obtained in connection with sensitization to the hapten diphenylcyclopropenone (DPC). Recombination connected TRBV5-1 to TRBJ2-1, with no confidently assigned D gene. The sequence derives from a woman aged 45-60 years with alopecia areata. Some clones in this sample may be carry-over from other donors' samples. The CDR3 has the sequence CASSGNSGPSFGKFF. The base sequence is TGCGCCAGCAGCGGTAACTCTGGCCCCTCCTTTGGAAAGTTCTTC.